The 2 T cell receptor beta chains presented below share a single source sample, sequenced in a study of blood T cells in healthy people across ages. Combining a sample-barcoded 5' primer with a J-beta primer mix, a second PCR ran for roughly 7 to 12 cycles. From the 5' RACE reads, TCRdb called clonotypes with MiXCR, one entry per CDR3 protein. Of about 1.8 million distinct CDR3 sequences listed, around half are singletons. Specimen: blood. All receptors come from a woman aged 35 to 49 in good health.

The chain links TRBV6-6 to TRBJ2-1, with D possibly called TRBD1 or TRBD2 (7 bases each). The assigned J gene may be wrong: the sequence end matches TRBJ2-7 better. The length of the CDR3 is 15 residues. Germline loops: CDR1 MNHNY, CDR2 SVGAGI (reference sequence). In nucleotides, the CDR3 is TGTGCCAGCAGTTCCCCCAGGGGGGACTACAATGAGCAGTACTTC. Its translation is CASSSPRGDYNEQYF.

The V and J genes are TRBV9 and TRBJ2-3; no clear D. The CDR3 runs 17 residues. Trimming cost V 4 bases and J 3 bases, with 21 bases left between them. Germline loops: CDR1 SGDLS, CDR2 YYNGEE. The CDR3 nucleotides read TGTGCCAGCAGCCTGAGCGCGGCAGGAGAGGTGACAGATACGCAGTATTTT. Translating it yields CASSLSAAGEVTDTQYF.